These 13 T cell receptor beta chains share one sample of origin, sequenced in a study of lymphopenia after photon versus proton radiotherapy. The data were produced by immunoSEQ multiplex PCR, yet TCRdb's version contains in-frame clones alone and is incomplete. Of roughly 58,000 clones in the sample, about 85% were seen once. The source was peripheral blood, collected from a patient treated with proton-based radiotherapy. The receptors derive from a man aged 80 or over with esophageal cancer.

This chain uses TRBV19 with TRBJ1-2; 9 bases line up with TRBD1. Trimming at V came to 1 base and at J to 6 bases, leaving 6 bases not matched to a gene. The CDR3 contains 15 residues. Germline CDR1 is LNHDA and CDR2 is SQIVND (reference sequence). CDR3 loop: CASSIGWGQGDGYTF. The DNA for the CDR3 is TGTGCCAGTAGTATAGGGTGGGGACAGGGTGATGGCTACACCTTC.

V gene TRBV20-1 combines with J gene TRBJ1-4; D is unclear. V was clipped by 3 bases and J by 7 bases, with 6 bases between them. This CDR3 is 11 amino acids long. The germline V gene encodes CDR1 DFQATT and CDR2 SNEGSKA (reference sequence). The CDR3 DNA reads TGCAGTGCTAGGGTTATTGAAAAACTGTTTTTT. Its protein is CSARVIEKLFF.

This clone was found once. The gene calls are TRBV9 and TRBJ2-2; D perhaps matches TRBD1 (6 bases). The ends were cut back, 3 bases at V and 6 bases at J, with 12 bases in the middle. CDR3 length: 14 residues. Germline V lookup: CDR1 SGDLS, CDR2 YYNGEE. CDR3 region: CASSATGTPGELFF. The CDR3 bases are TGTGCCAGCAGCGCCACAGGGACCCCCGGGGAGCTGTTTTTT.

The V and J genes are TRBV10-3 and TRBJ2-6; D unresolved. CDR3 length equals 14 residues. The germline V and J ends were trimmed by 2 bases and 4 bases, with 6 bases remaining between them. Germline CDR1 is ENHRY and CDR2 is SYGVKD. The CDR3 DNA follows: TGTGCCATCAGTGAGCAGAGGGGGGCCAACGTCCTGACTTTC. As protein: CAISEQRGANVLTF.

As to this clone: Additional DNA sequences in this sample encode the identical CDR3. This chain connects TRBV7-2 to TRBJ2-7; no clear D gene. CDR3 length equals 15 residues. Germline values: CDR1 SGHTA, CDR2 FQGNSA. The V gene lost 1 base and the J gene lost 1 base, with 11 bases spanning the gap. CDR3 DNA: TGTGCCAGCAGCTTAGGAGGCGCCAGTTCCTACGAGCAGTACTTC. This gives the protein CASSLGGASSYEQYF.

The rearrangement uses TRBV5-4 and TRBJ2-3; tentatively, D is TRBD1 (5 bases). V was shortened by 7 bases and J by 4 bases, with 16 bases between the two germline ends. The CDR3 sequence is 14 residues long. Germline CDR1 reads SGHNT; CDR2 reads YYREEE (reference sequence). The CDR3 nucleotides are TGTGCCAGCGCCACGCCGACAGATTCAGATACGCAGTATTTT. It translates to CASATPTDSDTQYF.

The genes are TRBV6-5 and TRBJ2-1; D uncertain. The CDR3 runs 16 residues. With 0 bases removed from V and 4 bases from J, the gap between germline ends came to 13 bases. Germline loops: CDR1 MNHEY, CDR2 SVGAGI. CDR3 amino acids: CASSYSLGHVYNEQFF. The CDR3 region has the DNA TGTGCCAGCAGTTACTCTCTAGGGCATGTGTACAATGAGCAGTTCTTC.

The rearrangement joins TRBV25-1 to TRBJ1-1, with D unclear. The V gene's germline CDR1 is MGHDK and CDR2 SYGVNS. Trimming cost V 6 bases and J 4 bases, with 9 bases left between them. This CDR3 region has 12 residues. CDR3 sequence reads: CASRGWGTEAFF. DNA for the CDR3: TGTGCCAGCAGGGGATGGGGCACTGAAGCTTTCTTT. Drawing the rest from reference TRBV25-1 and TRBJ1-1, the complete variable domain is EADIYQTPRYLVIGTGKKITLECSQTMGHDKMYWYQQDPGMELHLIHYSYGVNSTEKGDLSSESTVSRIRTEHFPLTLESARPSHTSQYLCASRGWGTEAFFGQGTRLTVV.

The CDR3 is CASSSRAANYEQYF. The DNA of the CDR3 is TGTGCCAGCAGCTCCCGGGCTGCCAACTACGAGCAGTACTTC. The genes are TRBV7-9 and TRBJ2-7; D gene uncertain. CDR1 is SEHNR, CDR2 FQNEAQ, per germline (reference sequence). V lost 4 bases to trimming and J lost 3 bases, with 13 bases between them. This CDR3 has 14 residues.

The genes are TRBV7-2 and TRBJ2-3; D is unresolved. With 5 bases removed from V and 2 bases from J, the gap between germline ends came to 5 bases. This CDR3 region has 12 residues. Germline V gene sequence: CDR1 SGHTA, CDR2 FQGNSA. CDR3 region: CASSTFTDTQYF. CDR3 coding DNA: TGTGCCAGCAGCACCTTCACAGATACGCAGTATTTT.

This clone was detected a few times. V gene TRBV7-9 combines with J gene TRBJ1-2; a possible D gene is TRBD1 (6 bases). Germline-derived CDR1 and CDR2 are SEHNR and FQNEAQ (reference sequence). V was cut by 5 bases and J by 6 bases, with 16 bases left in between. The CDR3 has 14 residues. The CDR3 spells CASSPSFGGHGYTF. For the CDR3, the DNA is TGTGCCAGCAGCCCCAGTTTTGGGGGGCATGGCTACACCTTC.

The V gene is TRBV9, the J gene TRBJ2-5; 10 bases agree with TRBD2. CDR3 length: 15 residues. Germline V CDR1 and CDR2: SGDLS, YYNGEE. J gave up 7 bases and V 0 bases, and 6 bases lay outside the gene matches. The CDR3 loop reads CASSVEASGSVTQYF. The DNA for the CDR3 is TGTGCCAGCAGCGTAGAGGCTAGCGGGAGCGTGACCCAGTACTTC.

The gene calls are TRBV11-2 and TRBJ2-2; possibly TRBD2 for D (6 bases). This CDR3 is built from 18 residues. Germline assignment: CDR1 SGHAT and CDR2 FQNNGV. Trimming removed 5 bases from V and 6 bases from J, with 25 bases in between. CDR3 sequence: CASSHRTGGRESAGELFF. The CDR3 region has the DNA TGTGCCAGCAGCCATCGGACGGGTGGACGGGAGAGTGCCGGGGAGCTGTTTTTT.